This T cell receptor beta chain was sequenced during a study of spatial heterogeneity in lung cancer. The sample holds many counts of this clonotype. Its antigen is unidentified. Study-wide findings and caveats: Higher tumor mutation counts went along with higher counts of expanded intratumoral alpha and beta TCRs.

Indicated time point: sample taken at primary tumor resection. The germline V gene encodes CDR1 SGHVS and CDR2 FQNEAQ. The ends were cut back, 2 bases at V and 7 bases at J, with 15 bases in the middle. The CDR3 has 15 amino acids. TCRdb re-called the 5' RACE reads through MiXCR, storing one row per CDR3 protein. In the table there are over 15,000 distinct CDR3 sequences, 4.5% to 7% of which are singletons. This receptor was obtained from a female donor with early-stage non-small cell lung cancer. This chain joins TRBV7-8 and TRBJ1-5, with a possible D match to TRBD1 (6 bases). The sequencing used lung tumor tissue, collected at surgery. As DNA, the CDR3 is TGTGCCAGCAGCTTAAACCACAGGGACACGCAGCCCCAGCATTTT. The encoded protein is CASSLNHRDTQPQHF.